This is a list of T cell receptor beta chains from one sample in a study of blood T cell repertoires in COVID-19. TCRdb's table, derived via immunoSEQ multiplex PCR, lists solely in-frame clones and lacks some. The table records 150,000 to 200,000 clones, 75% to 90% of them present only once. The material sequenced was PBMCs or T cells enriched from blood (not recorded which). All receptors derive from a man in his sixties or seventies who had been exposed to COVID-19. Both conserved end residues are trimmed from each CDR3. Each record gives: V gene, J gene, clone size, CDR3 protein. Expanded clones are given a class, and other clones once, few, many or no size at all.

TRBV5-4,TRBJ1-2,-,ASSMAGQGEYGYT
TRBV4-2,TRBJ1-1,-,ASSLGGKNTEAF
TRBV29-1,TRBJ2-1,-,SALTRFPDEQF
TRBV19,TRBJ2-3,-,ASGGLAGVLDTQY
TRBV28,TRBJ2-3,-,ASSLRGADTQY
TRBV9,TRBJ1-1,-,ASSATPEVGAF
TRBV7-9,TRBJ2-2,once,ASSPKTTGELF
TRBV5-1,TRBJ2-7,-,ASSRYPSDYYEQY
TRBV19,TRBJ1-4,-,ASSTRGPRGEKLF
TRBV27,TRBJ1-1,few,ASSTRTGIGTEAF
TRBV6-5,TRBJ1-2,few,ASRGGNRSYGYT
TRBV27,TRBJ1-6,-,ASSFGTGGSSYNSPLH
TRBV14,TRBJ1-1,-,ASSQVQALTEAF
TRBV24-1,TRBJ1-5,-,ATSDSTGGHQPQH
TRBV25-1,TRBJ2-1,-,ASSDPRGNEQF
TRBV23-1,TRBJ1-6,few,ASTTDRSSSYNSPLH
TRBV30,TRBJ1-5,-,AWSLQGAQPQH
TRBV4-3,TRBJ1-3,-,ASSQDPPGDSGNTIY
TRBV5-6,TRBJ1-1,-,ASSLELLSGTEAF
TRBV5-8,TRBJ2-1,-,ASSLVGTGRAEQF
TRBV15,TRBJ1-2,-,ATSRDLAENYGYT
TRBV11-2,TRBJ2-2,-,ASSLDTGFWGLF
TRBV5-6,TRBJ1-2,-,ASSLAGGGPCGYT
TRBV7-6,TRBJ2-3,once,ASSPQGLSTDTQY
TRBV7-2,TRBJ2-2,-,ASGQGVTGELF
TRBV6-5,TRBJ2-7,-,ASSKTSGGIYEQY
TRBV5-5,TRBJ1-2,-,ASSLGPSREGGYT
TRBV18,TRBJ2-5,-,ASSPFMGEETQY
TRBV19,TRBJ2-5,-,ASSPGLAGEGSRKTQY
TRBV7-2,TRBJ2-5,-,ASSLVAEETQY
TRBV2,TRBJ2-5,-,ASSEGSYHGETQY
TRBV29-1,TRBJ1-3,-,SVDQGGGNTIY
TRBV27,TRBJ1-6,once,ASRILTGGSGNSPLH
TRBV5-1,TRBJ1-6,-,ASSLRGGFVDSPLH
TRBV6-5,TRBJ1-1,-,ASSQGVRTEAF
TRBV19,TRBJ1-2,-,ASSPRPPRQTYGYT
TRBV30,TRBJ2-3,-,AWRTSGTADTQY
TRBV2,TRBJ1-1,-,ASSDPGRGRMNTEAF
TRBV28,TRBJ1-2,-,ASSTTGGVNYGYT
TRBV3-1/TRBV3-2,TRBJ1-5,-,ASPGSNQPQH
TRBV27,TRBJ2-3,-,ASRTPTSGGAYGHTQY
TRBV4-1,TRBJ2-7,few,ASSQGAARSSYEQY